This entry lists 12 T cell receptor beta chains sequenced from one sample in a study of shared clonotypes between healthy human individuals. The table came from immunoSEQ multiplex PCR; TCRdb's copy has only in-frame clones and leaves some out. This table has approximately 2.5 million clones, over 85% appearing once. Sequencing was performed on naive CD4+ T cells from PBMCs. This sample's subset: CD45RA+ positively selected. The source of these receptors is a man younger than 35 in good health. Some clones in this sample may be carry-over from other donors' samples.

The CDR3 DNA is TGCGCCAGCGGCCTGGGACCCGATGAGCAGTTCTTC. Protein product: CASGLGPDEQFF. The rearrangement joins TRBV5-1 to TRBJ2-1; D may match TRBD1 or TRBD2 (5 bases each). The CDR3 consists of 12 residues. Germline V lookup: CDR1 SGHRS, CDR2 YFSETQ. V gave up 7 bases and J gave up 8 bases, with 13 bases separating them.

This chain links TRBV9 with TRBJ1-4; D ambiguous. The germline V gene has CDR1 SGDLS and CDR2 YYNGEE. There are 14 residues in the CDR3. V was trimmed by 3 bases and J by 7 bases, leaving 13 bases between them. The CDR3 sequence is CASSARLWGEKLFF. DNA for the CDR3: TGTGCCAGCAGCGCCCGGCTATGGGGTGAAAAACTGTTTTTT.

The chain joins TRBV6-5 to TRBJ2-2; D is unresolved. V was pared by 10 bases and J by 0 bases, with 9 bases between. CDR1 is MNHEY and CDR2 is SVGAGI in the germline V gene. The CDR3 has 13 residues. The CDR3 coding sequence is TGTGCCATAATGGCCACGAACACCGGGGAGCTGTTTTTT. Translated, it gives CAIMATNTGELFF.

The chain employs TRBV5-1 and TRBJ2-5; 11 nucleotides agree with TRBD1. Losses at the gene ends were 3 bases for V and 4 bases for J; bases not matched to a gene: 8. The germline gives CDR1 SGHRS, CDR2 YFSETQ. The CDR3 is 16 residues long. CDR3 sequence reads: CASSSGTGGMGETQYF. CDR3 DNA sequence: TGCGCCAGCAGCTCGGGGACAGGGGGTATGGGAGAGACCCAGTACTTC.

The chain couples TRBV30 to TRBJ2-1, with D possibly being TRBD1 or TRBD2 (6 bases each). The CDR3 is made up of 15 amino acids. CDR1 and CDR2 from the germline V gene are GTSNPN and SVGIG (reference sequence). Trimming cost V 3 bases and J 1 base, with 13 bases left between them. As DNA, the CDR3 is TGTGCCTGGAGCCCGAGGGGGGTATCCTACAATGAGCAGTTCTTC. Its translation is CAWSPRGVSYNEQFF.

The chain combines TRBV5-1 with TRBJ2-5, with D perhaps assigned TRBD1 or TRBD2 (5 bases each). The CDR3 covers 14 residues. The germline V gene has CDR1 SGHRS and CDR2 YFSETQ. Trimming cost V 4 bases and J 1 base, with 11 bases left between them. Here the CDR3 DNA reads TGCGCCAGCAGCCAGGGACCGCCCCAAGAGACCCAGTACTTC. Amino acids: CASSQGPPQETQYF.

CDR3 bases: TGTGCCAGCAGTGAAAACTTGGTACCCACTAACTATGGCTACACCTTC. As protein: CASSENLVPTNYGYTF. The V gene is TRBV2, the J gene TRBJ1-2; unclear D gene. Germline CDR1 and CDR2: SNHLY and FYNNEI. Trimming took 2 bases from V and 0 from J, leaving 13 bases between them. The CDR3 has 16 residues.

DNA for the CDR3: TGTGCCAGCAGCGTACGGCCCGCAGGGTTTCCCTCCTACGAGCAGTACTTC. Amino acids: CASSVRPAGFPSYEQYF. This chain links TRBV9 with TRBJ2-7, with D possibly TRBD1 on 5 matching bases. Germline V gene data show CDR1 as SGDLS and CDR2 as YYNGEE. This CDR3 is built from 17 residues. The V gene lost 1 base and the J gene lost 0 bases, with 17 bases spanning the gap.

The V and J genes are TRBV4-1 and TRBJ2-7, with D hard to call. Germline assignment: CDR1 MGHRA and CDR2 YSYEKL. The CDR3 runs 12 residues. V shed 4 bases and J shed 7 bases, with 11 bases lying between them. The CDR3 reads CASSRRSREQYF. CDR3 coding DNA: TGCGCCAGCAGCCGAAGATCTAGGGAGCAGTACTTC.

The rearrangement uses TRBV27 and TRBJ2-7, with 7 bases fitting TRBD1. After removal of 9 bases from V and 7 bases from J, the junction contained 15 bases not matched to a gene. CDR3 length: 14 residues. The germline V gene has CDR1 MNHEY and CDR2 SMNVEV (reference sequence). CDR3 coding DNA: TGTGCCAGAATAGGGACAGCCGTTACGGGGGAGCAGTACTTC. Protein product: CARIGTAVTGEQYF.

The CDR3 DNA follows: TGTGCCAGCAGTTTAACCTTGGCGAGTGAAAAACTGTTTTTT. It encodes CASSLTLASEKLFF. This rearrangement joins TRBV28 to TRBJ1-4; no clear D gene. V gave up 2 bases and J gave up 7 bases, with 11 bases separating them. Germline lookup yields CDR1 MDHEN and CDR2 SYDVKM. The CDR3 runs to 14 residues. Full variable domain (rest looked up from reference TRBV28 and TRBJ1-4): DVKVTQSSRYLVKRTGEKVFLECVQDMDHENMFWYRQDPGLGLRLIYFSYDVKMKEKGDIPEGYSVSREKKERFSLILESASTNQTSMYLCASSLTLASEKLFFGSGTQLSVL.

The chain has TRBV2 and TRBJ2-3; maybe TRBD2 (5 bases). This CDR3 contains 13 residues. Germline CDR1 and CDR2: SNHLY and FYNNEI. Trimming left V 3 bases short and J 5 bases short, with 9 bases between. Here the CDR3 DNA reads TGTGCCAGCAGTGATGTAGGAGGAGATACGCAGTATTTT. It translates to CASSDVGGDTQYF.